Below are 14 T cell receptor beta chains sequenced from a single sample in a study of radiotherapy plus CTLA-4 blockade in lung cancer. Sequenced by immunoSEQ multiplex PCR; TCRdb stores in-frame clones only, minus some. The sample lists about 62,000 clones, 76% seen once, with around 3% in the top ten. The sequencing used peripheral blood, collected from a patient treated with radiotherapy plus ipilimumab. All receptors derive from a human donor with non-small cell lung cancer who had a complete response to radiotherapy plus ipilimumab.

This clone has only a few counts. CDR3 residues: CATRQGAGNQPQHF. CDR3 bases: TGTGCCACTCGACAGGGGGCGGGCAATCAGCCCCAGCATTTT. The genes are TRBV19 and TRBJ1-5, with TRBD1 matching 10 bases. With 10 bases clipped from V and 2 bases from J, the junction kept 5 bases outside the gene matches. The CDR3 runs 14 residues. Germline loops: CDR1 LNHDA, CDR2 SQIVND (reference sequence).

V is TRBV6-5 and J is TRBJ1-5; D gene unclear. The CDR3 contains 13 residues. Trimming left V 6 bases short and J 4 bases short, with 10 bases between. CDR1 is MNHEY and CDR2 is SVGAGI in the germline V gene. The CDR3 DNA reads as TGTGCCAGCAGGAGGGTCAGGAATCAGCCCCAGCATTTT. This translates into CASRRVRNQPQHF.

This clone was counted a single time. This sequence joins TRBV10-2 and TRBJ1-1, with D possibly matching TRBD1 (5 bases). The V and J ends lost 5 bases and 1 base respectively, with 11 bases between them. The CDR3 extends over 14 amino acids. The germline gives CDR1 WSHSY, CDR2 SAAADI. In DNA, the CDR3 is TGCGCCAGCAGTTTAGGACAAACGAACACTGAAGCTTTCTTT. As protein: CASSLGQTNTEAFF.

The rearrangement uses TRBV7-3 and TRBJ2-7; the match to TRBD2 covers 15 bases. This CDR3 has 18 amino acids. Germline V gene data show CDR1 as SGHTA and CDR2 as FQGTGA. The ends lost 4 bases at V and 7 bases at J; junction bases unmatched: 14. Written as DNA, the CDR3 is TGTGCCAGCAGCTCGAGGACTAGCGGGAGGGCCACTTGGGGTGAGCAGTACTTC. It translates to CASSSRTSGRATWGEQYF.

The chain is built from TRBV2 and TRBJ1-4, with D perhaps TRBD1 (5 bases). Trimming removed 2 bases from V and 4 bases from J, with 11 bases in between. The CDR3 runs 15 residues. Looked up from germline, CDR1 is SNHLY and CDR2 is FYNNEI. The CDR3 region has the DNA TGTGCCAGCAGTGAAAGGAAGGGGATTAATGAAAAACTGTTTTTT. Its protein product is CASSERKGINEKLFF. Using reference TRBV2 and TRBJ1-4 for the parts outside the CDR3, the full variable domain is EPEVTQTPSHQVTQMGQEVILRCVPISNHLYFYWYRQILGQKVEFLVSFYNNEISEKSEIFDDQFSVERPDGSNFTLKIRSTKLEDSAMYFCASSERKGINEKLFFGSGTQLSVL.

J is TRBJ2-1 and V is TRBV4-1; 11 bases are shared with TRBD2. Germline loops: CDR1 MGHRA, CDR2 YSYEKL. The ends lost 4 bases at V and 5 bases at J; junction bases unmatched: 7. The CDR3 has 16 residues. The CDR3 loop is CASSLGLAGGNNEQFF. For the CDR3, the DNA is TGCGCCAGCAGCCTAGGACTAGCGGGCGGGAACAATGAGCAGTTCTTC.

This clone appeared a few times. This chain uses TRBV5-3 with TRBJ1-2, with D possibly TRBD1 on 6 matching bases. TRBV5-3 is known as an ORF, though its function is uncertain. There are 13 residues in the CDR3. The V end lost 9 bases, the J end lost 7 bases, and 19 bases lay between the germline ends. Here the CDR3 DNA reads TGTGCCACCCCAACAGGGAGAATAGGTGGCTACACCTTC. Translating gives CATPTGRIGGYTF.

This chain uses TRBV19 with TRBJ2-1, with 9 positions matching TRBD2. The CDR3 covers 15 residues. V was clipped by 4 bases and J by 4 bases; unmatched bases: 5. CDR1 LNHDA and CDR2 SQIVND come from the germline V gene (reference sequence). As DNA, the CDR3 is TGTGCCAGTAGTACCACGACTAGCGGATACAATGAGCAGTTCTTC. This encodes CASSTTTSGYNEQFF.

This clone was observed a single time. The chain has TRBV5-5 and TRBJ1-3; D is ambiguous. CDR1 and CDR2 (germline): SGHKS, YYEKEE (reference sequence). The CDR3 runs 17 residues. The V and J ends lost 4 bases and 0 bases respectively, with 17 bases between them. The CDR3 DNA is TGTGCCAGCAGCGCGACCAGGACTTTCAACTCTGGAAACACCATATATTTT. It translates to CASSATRTFNSGNTIYF. The whole variable domain, remainder taken from reference TRBV5-5 and TRBJ1-3, is DAGVTQSPTHLIKTRGQQVTLRCSPISGHKSVSWYQQVLGQGPQFIFQYYEKEERGRGNFPDRFSARQFPNYSSELNVNALLLGDSALYLCASSATRTFNSGNTIYFGEGSWLTVV.

This clone was found a few times. This sequence joins TRBV5-1 and TRBJ1-2; a possible D gene is TRBD1 (5 bases). V shed 4 bases and J shed 3 bases, with 10 bases lying between them. The CDR3 is 13 residues long. From germline, CDR1 is SGHRS and CDR2 YFSETQ. CDR3 bases: TGCGCCAGCAGCACGGGGGGGGACTATGGCTACACCTTC. Translation: CASSTGGDYGYTF.

The chain joins TRBV15 to TRBJ2-3, with D tentatively TRBD1 (5 bases). Trimming removed 3 bases at V and 2 bases at J, with 12 bases between. The V gene's germline CDR1 is LNHNV and CDR2 YYDKDF (reference sequence). This CDR3 comprises 15 residues. This CDR3 reads CATSRAGANTDTQYF. The CDR3 DNA reads as TGTGCCACCAGCAGGGCTGGGGCTAACACAGATACGCAGTATTTT. Supplemented by reference TRBV15 and TRBJ2-3, the full variable domain reads DAMVIQNPRYQVTQFGKPVTLSCSQTLNHNVMYWYQQKSSQAPKLLFHYYDKDFNNEADTPDNFQSRRPNTSFCFLDIRSPGLGDTAMYLCATSRAGANTDTQYFGPGTRLTVL.

The rearrangement joins TRBV11-2 to TRBJ2-1, with 12 bases aligning to TRBD2. Germline CDR1 reads SGHAT; CDR2 reads FQNNGV. The CDR3 has 15 residues. The V and J ends lost 4 bases and 9 bases, in that order; junction bases with no gene match: 7. The CDR3 nucleotides are TGTGCCAGCAGCTCCCGGCTAGCGGGGGGGCCTGAGCAGTTCTTC. Its protein product is CASSSRLAGGPEQFF.

This sequence joins TRBV4-2 and TRBJ2-7; D not resolved. This CDR3 has 15 amino acids. The V end lost 0 bases, the J end lost 1 base, and 10 bases lay between the germline ends. Germline lookup yields CDR1 LGHNA and CDR2 YNFKEQ. The DNA for the CDR3 is TGTGCCAGCAGCCAAGAATTAGCTCAATCCTACGAGCAGTACTTC. Its translation is CASSQELAQSYEQYF.

This clone was seen more than once but under ten times. The rearrangement uses TRBV19 and TRBJ2-1; TRBD1 matches at 7 bases. CDR1 and CDR2 from the germline V gene are LNHDA and SQIVND (reference sequence). The CDR3 has 15 residues. J gave up 4 bases and V 6 bases, and 9 bases lay outside the gene matches. DNA of the CDR3: TGTGCCAGTAGGGACGGGACAGCGATTTACAATGAGCAGTTCTTC. Its translation is CASRDGTAIYNEQFF.